This is a list of T cell receptor beta chains from one sample in a study of control samples from healthy donors and cancer patients. Libraries were prepared by immunoSEQ multiplex PCR; TCRdb keeps only in-frame clonotypes and omits some of them. Of about 120,000 clones listed, about 90% were seen once; the top ten hold approximately 39%. Sequencing was carried out using blood. These TCRs come from a middle-aged man in good health. The CDR3 runs from the conserved cysteine through the conserved F or W. The order of the fields is CDR3 protein, CDR3 DNA, V gene, clone size, D gene, J gene. D genes are given only for firm matches. Only part of the rows carry a size: once, few, many, or a class if the clone is expanded.

CDR3: CASSMLDRDSNTEAFF
DNA: TGTGCCAGTAGTATGCTGGACAGGGATTCGAACACTGAAGCTTTCTTT
V: TRBV19
size: .
D: TRBD1
J: TRBJ1-1

CDR3: CASSELAGDYNEQFF
DNA: TGTGCCAGCAGTGAACTAGCGGGGGACTACAATGAGCAGTTCTTC
V: TRBV6-1
size: few
D: TRBD2
J: TRBJ2-1

CDR3: CASSPLRNEQFF
DNA: TGTGCCAGCTCACCACTACGCAATGAGCAGTTCTTC
V: TRBV18
size: .
D: .
J: TRBJ2-1

CDR3: CASSVTGLNTGELFF
DNA: TGTGCCAGCAGCGTAACGGGACTGAACACCGGGGAGCTGTTTTTT
V: TRBV9
size: .
D: .
J: TRBJ2-2

CDR3: CSASQFGTSGDGELFF
DNA: TGCAGTGCTAGTCAATTCGGGACTAGCGGGGATGGGGAGCTGTTTTTT
V: TRBV20-1
size: .
D: TRBD2
J: TRBJ2-2

CDR3: CASSGGGPIGTEAFF
DNA: TGTGCCAGCAGTGGCGGGGGGCCCATTGGCACTGAAGCTTTCTTT
V: TRBV2
size: .
D: .
J: TRBJ1-1

CDR3: CASAAGEQYF
DNA: TGTGCCAGCGCCGCCGGGGAGCAGTACTTC
V: TRBV7-2
size: .
D: .
J: TRBJ2-7

CDR3: CASSVSVGQETQYF
DNA: TGTGCCAGCAGCGTATCGGTTGGGCAAGAGACCCAGTACTTC
V: TRBV9
size: .
D: .
J: TRBJ2-5

CDR3: CASSDGIQETQYF
DNA: TGTGCCAGCAGTGACGGTATCCAGGAGACCCAGTACTTC
V: TRBV2
size: .
D: .
J: TRBJ2-5

CDR3: CASSLASGIGTDTQYF
DNA: TGCGCCAGCAGCTTGGCCTCGGGGATTGGCACAGATACGCAGTATTTT
V: TRBV5-1
size: .
D: .
J: TRBJ2-3

CDR3: CASSARGDYGYTF
DNA: TGTGCCAGCAGTGCCAGGGGGGACTATGGCTACACCTTC
V: TRBV2
size: .
D: TRBD1
J: TRBJ1-2

CDR3: CAWRDSQRPLNTEAFF
DNA: TGTGCCTGGAGGGACAGCCAGAGACCCCTGAACACTGAAGCTTTCTTT
V: TRBV30
size: .
D: .
J: TRBJ1-1

CDR3: CASRQGAEEKLFF
DNA: TGTGCCAGCAGACAGGGGGCCGAGGAAAAACTGTTTTTT
V: TRBV27
size: .
D: TRBD1
J: TRBJ1-4

CDR3: CASSYGPSSYTEAFF
DNA: TGTGCCAGCAGTTACGGGCCCTCTTCCTACACTGAAGCTTTCTTT
V: TRBV6-2/TRBV6-3
size: once
D: .
J: TRBJ1-1

CDR3: CASSVGPGGTEAFF
DNA: TGTGCCAGCAGCGTCGGACCAGGGGGCACTGAAGCTTTCTTT
V: TRBV5-4
size: .
D: TRBD1
J: TRBJ1-1

CDR3: CASSLAGGGKELFF
DNA: TGTGCCAGCAGCTTAGCGGGAGGGGGGAAAGAACTGTTTTTT
V: TRBV11-2
size: once
D: .
J: TRBJ1-4

CDR3: CASSPGGAGTEAFF
DNA: TGTGCCAGCAGCCCAGGGGGCGCTGGCACTGAAGCTTTCTTT
V: TRBV7-2
size: .
D: TRBD1
J: TRBJ1-1

CDR3: CASSLGRGRAPLHF
DNA: TGTGCCAGCAGCCTCGGCAGGGGAAGGGCACCCCTCCACTTT
V: TRBV3-1/TRBV3-2
size: .
D: .
J: TRBJ1-6

CDR3: CASSVTGTSGDTQYF
DNA: TGTGCCAGCAGCGTAACCGGGACTAGCGGGGATACGCAGTATTTT
V: TRBV9
size: .
D: TRBD2
J: TRBJ2-3

CDR3: CASSAGAQPQHF
DNA: TGTGCCAGCAGTGCAGGGGCTCAGCCCCAGCATTTT
V: TRBV12-3/TRBV12-4
size: .
D: .
J: TRBJ1-5

CDR3: CASSRDSGGWPQHF
DNA: TGTGCCAGCAGCCGGGACTCAGGGGGGTGGCCCCAGCATTTT
V: TRBV7-9
size: .
D: TRBD1
J: TRBJ1-5

CDR3: CASSGQQETQYF
DNA: TGTGCCAGCAGTGGACAGCAAGAGACCCAGTACTTC
V: TRBV13
size: .
D: .
J: TRBJ2-5

CDR3: CASHPQGARNYGYTF
DNA: TGTGCCAGCCATCCACAGGGGGCTCGTAACTATGGCTACACCTTC
V: TRBV2
size: .
D: TRBD1
J: TRBJ1-2

CDR3: CASSDSWGARGYTF
DNA: TGTGCCAGCAGTGACTCGTGGGGGGCGCGGGGCTACACCTTC
V: TRBV6-4
size: .
D: .
J: TRBJ1-2

CDR3: CASSIGTGPYGYTF
DNA: TGTGCCAGTAGTATTGGTACAGGGCCCTATGGCTACACCTTC
V: TRBV19
size: .
D: .
J: TRBJ1-2

CDR3: CASSPGQGARTEAFF
DNA: TGTGCCAGCAGCCCGGGACAGGGGGCGAGGACTGAAGCTTTCTTT
V: TRBV9
size: once
D: TRBD1
J: TRBJ1-1

CDR3: CASSEAPNPYSSGANVLTF
DNA: TGTGCCAGCAGTGAAGCTCCTAACCCCTATAGCTCTGGGGCCAACGTCCTGACTTTC
V: TRBV6-1
size: .
D: .
J: TRBJ2-6

CDR3: CASSPAGTSGVEQYF
DNA: TGTGCCAGCAGCCCGGCCGGGACTAGCGGGGTCGAGCAGTACTTC
V: TRBV9
size: .
D: TRBD2
J: TRBJ2-7

CDR3: CASSLGGDTEAFF
DNA: TGTGCCAGCAGCTTAGGTGGGGACACTGAAGCTTTCTTT
V: TRBV11-3
size: .
D: .
J: TRBJ1-1

CDR3: CASSATNEQFF
DNA: TGTGCCAGCAGCGCGACTAACGAGCAGTTCTTC
V: TRBV9
size: .
D: .
J: TRBJ2-1

CDR3: CASSPSGTGSYGYTF
DNA: TGTGCCAGCTCACCCTCCGGGACAGGGTCATATGGCTACACCTTC
V: TRBV18
size: .
D: TRBD1
J: TRBJ1-2

CDR3: CASSTPYILGGVAGELFF
DNA: TGTGCCAGTAGTACACCCTACATTCTCGGTGGGGTTGCCGGGGAGCTGTTTTTT
V: TRBV19
size: .
D: .
J: TRBJ2-2

CDR3: CASSLRNNYGYTF
DNA: TGTGCCAGCAGCTTACGGAATAACTATGGCTACACCTTC
V: TRBV7-9
size: few
D: .
J: TRBJ1-2

CDR3: CASSPPTDRGRRNSPLHF
DNA: TGTGCCAGCAGTCCACCCACCGACAGGGGGCGACGTAATTCACCCCTCCACTTT
V: TRBV6-7
size: .
D: TRBD1
J: TRBJ1-6

CDR3: CASSVGTAGGYEQYF
DNA: TGTGCCAGCAGCGTAGGAACGGCGGGGGGCTACGAGCAGTACTTC
V: TRBV9
size: .
D: TRBD2
J: TRBJ2-7

CDR3: CASSRTFTGGYGYTF
DNA: TGTGCCAGCAGCCGTACATTTACAGGGGGATATGGCTACACCTTC
V: TRBV5-8
size: .
D: TRBD1
J: TRBJ1-2

CDR3: CASSERGAPYNEQFF
DNA: TGTGCCAGCAGCGAACGGGGGGCCCCCTACAATGAGCAGTTCTTC
V: TRBV6-4
size: once
D: .
J: TRBJ2-1

CDR3: CASSESHRTGYTF
DNA: TGCGCCAGCAGTGAGTCTCACCGTACGGGCTACACCTTC
V: TRBV10-2
size: .
D: .
J: TRBJ1-2

CDR3: CASSQDVGAPGDTGELFF
DNA: TGCGCCAGCAGCCAAGATGTTGGGGCCCCGGGGGACACCGGGGAGCTGTTTTTT
V: TRBV4-3
size: .
D: .
J: TRBJ2-2

CDR3: CASMLGGATGELFF
DNA: TGTGCCAGCATGCTCGGGGGCGCCACCGGGGAGCTGTTTTTT
V: TRBV13
size: .
D: .
J: TRBJ2-2

CDR3: CASSIKGPEAFF
DNA: TGTGCCAGTAGTATTAAGGGGCCTGAAGCTTTCTTT
V: TRBV19
size: many
D: .
J: TRBJ1-1

CDR3: CASSLSWQEQYF
DNA: TGTGCCAGCAGTCTCTCATGGCAAGAGCAGTACTTC
V: TRBV12-3/TRBV12-4
size: .
D: .
J: TRBJ2-7

CDR3: CASRSQGATGNTIYF
DNA: TGTGCCAGCAGATCACAGGGGGCCACTGGAAACACCATATATTTT
V: TRBV27
size: .
D: TRBD1
J: TRBJ1-3

CDR3: CASSLDRVGRSNQPQHF
DNA: TGTGCCAGCAGCTTAGATCGAGTGGGGCGCAGCAATCAGCCCCAGCATTTT
V: TRBV11-2
size: .
D: .
J: TRBJ1-5

CDR3: CASSFSPFNYGYTF
DNA: TGTGCCAGCAGCTTCAGTCCATTTAACTATGGCTACACCTTC
V: TRBV7-2
size: once
D: .
J: TRBJ1-2